Each of the 30 T cell receptor beta chains below was sequenced from the same sample in a study of beta chain features in type 1 diabetes. The authors reverse transcribed all of the isolated RNA, so sequencing captured expressed TCRB transcripts. Sequencing was performed with immunoSEQ multiplex PCR; in TCRdb, only in-frame clones are kept and a portion is missing. The sample records under 450,000 clones, more than 13% being singletons. The sample was naive CD4+ T cells from blood. These receptors came from a woman aged 18-29 years in good health.

This clone was seen more than once but under ten times. The sample has other DNA sequences that encode this CDR3 too. The chain is built from TRBV6-5 and TRBJ2-3, with TRBD2 matching over 10 bases. V shed 6 bases and J 1 base; nucleotides not matched to a gene: 1. The CDR3 is 14 amino acids. Per germline, CDR1 MNHEY and CDR2 SVGAGI. The CDR3 DNA sequence: TGTGCCAGCAGGGGGACTAGCGGCACAGATACGCAGTATTTT. Encoded protein: CASRGTSGTDTQYF.

This clone was seen a handful of times. The rearrangement uses TRBV28 and TRBJ1-1, with D possibly matching TRBD1 (6 bases). Trimming shortened V by 3 bases and J by 4 bases, and 15 bases separated the two germline ends. Germline loops: CDR1 MDHEN, CDR2 SYDVKM. CDR3 length equals 15 residues. The CDR3 loop is CASSFSRGRLTEAFF. The CDR3 DNA reads TGTGCCAGCAGTTTTTCCAGGGGCCGTCTCACTGAAGCTTTCTTT.

There are a few counts of this clone. The gene calls are TRBV4-3 and TRBJ1-2; D not resolved. The V end lost 3 bases, the J end lost 3 bases, and 11 bases lay between the germline ends. The germline CDR1 and CDR2 sequences are LGHNA and YSLEER. The CDR3 totals 14 residues. The DNA for the CDR3 is TGCGCCAGCAGCCAGGCCTCCGGGGACTATGGCTACACCTTC. Translating it yields CASSQASGDYGYTF.

The CDR3 DNA reads TGTGCCAGCAGCCAAGGTGACTATCTAAATGAGCAGTTCTTC. Its translation is CASSQGDYLNEQFF. This chain uses TRBV14 with TRBJ2-1; maybe TRBD2 (5 bases). The CDR3 loop spans 14 amino acids. CDR1 is SGHDN and CDR2 is FVKESK in the germline V gene. Deletions cut 1 base from V and 7 bases from J, with 11 bases between.

The rearrangement uses TRBV29-1 and TRBJ1-2; the match to TRBD1 covers 7 bases. The V gene's germline CDR1 is SQVTM and CDR2 ANQGSEA. The length of the CDR3 is 12 residues. The trim removed 7 bases at V and 6 bases at J, leaving 8 bases unmatched. As DNA, the CDR3 is TGCAGCGCGCGGACAGGAGCTAATGGCTACACCTTC. This gives the protein CSARTGANGYTF.

The J gene is TRBJ2-3, the V gene TRBV7-2; 8 bases align to TRBD2. The V gene's germline CDR1 is SGHTA and CDR2 FQGNSA. The CDR3 runs to 16 residues. V was pared by 2 bases and J by 4 bases, with 8 bases of the junction left unmatched. The CDR3 DNA follows: TGTGCCAGCAGCTTAAACGGGAGGGTTGGGTCAGATACGCAGTATTTT. Translation gives CASSLNGRVGSDTQYF.

This clone was counted only a few times. CDR3: CAWGGAGLSSYEQYF. The CDR3 DNA follows: TGTGCCTGGGGGGGAGCGGGGCTGAGCTCCTACGAGCAGTACTTC. The J gene is TRBJ2-7, the V gene TRBV30; 7 positions match TRBD2. Trimming removed 5 bases from V and 0 bases from J; junction bases left unmatched: 10. From germline, CDR1 is GTSNPN and CDR2 SVGIG (reference sequence). This CDR3 is 15 amino acids long.

This chain connects TRBV4-3 to TRBJ1-3; TRBD1 is a possible D gene (5 bases). Germline V gene lookup returns CDR1 LGHNA and CDR2 YSLEER. This CDR3 comprises 16 residues. V lost 0 bases and J lost 0, with 9 bases in between. The CDR3 sequence: CASSQDAGLSGNTIYF. The CDR3 region has the DNA TGCGCCAGCAGCCAAGACGCAGGGCTCTCTGGAAACACCATATATTTT.

The chain uses TRBV11-3 and TRBJ2-1; 9 bases are a match to TRBD2. This CDR3 comprises 15 residues. J gave up 2 bases and V 2 bases, and 1 base lay outside the gene matches. Looked up from germline, CDR1 is SGHNT and CDR2 is YENEEA. CDR3 in amino acids: CASSLQRGAYNEQFF. The CDR3 DNA reads as TGTGCCAGCAGCTTACAGCGGGGGGCCTACAATGAGCAGTTCTTC.

The sample holds a few counts of this clone. The gene calls are TRBV18 and TRBJ1-1; TRBD1 might be the D (6 bases). Deletions cut 5 bases from V and 6 bases from J, with 10 bases between. The V gene's germline CDR1 is KGHSH and CDR2 LQKENI. This CDR3 has 12 amino acids. The CDR3 DNA is TGTGCCAGCTCAGTCACAGGGCCTGAAGCTTTCTTT. Its translation is CASSVTGPEAFF.

This clone was seen a few times. V and J are TRBV15 and TRBJ1-1; 8 nucleotides align to TRBD1. Germline-derived CDR1 and CDR2 are LNHNV and YYDKDF (reference sequence). Germline trimming cut 5 bases from V and 6 bases from J; bases unmatched to any gene: 17. The CDR3 sequence is 17 residues long. This chain's CDR3 is CATSGTHNSGGLAEAFF. The DNA of the CDR3 is TGTGCCACCAGCGGAACCCACAATTCAGGGGGCTTGGCTGAAGCTTTCTTT.

The chain couples TRBV29-1 to TRBJ1-1; tentatively, D is TRBD1 (6 bases). CDR1 and CDR2 from the germline V gene are SQVTM and ANQGSEA. The CDR3 spans 13 residues. V was pared by 7 bases and J by 8 bases, with 20 bases between. The CDR3 DNA reads TGCAGCGCCTCAAAAGGACAGTTAACCGAAGCTTTCTTT. Amino acids: CSASKGQLTEAFF.

Only a few counts were recorded for this clone. The gene calls are TRBV18 and TRBJ2-7; maybe TRBD2 (5 bases). V gave up 2 bases and J gave up 0 bases, with 8 bases separating them. Germline V gene lookup returns CDR1 KGHSH and CDR2 LQKENI. The CDR3 is 14 amino acids. DNA for the CDR3: TGTGCCAGCTCACCAAGTAGCGCCTCCTACGAGCAGTACTTC. It codes for CASSPSSASYEQYF.

This clone has a handful of counts. J is TRBJ2-1 and V is TRBV7-2; D perhaps matches TRBD1 (6 bases). The CDR3 loop spans 12 amino acids. V was trimmed by 4 bases and J by 7 bases, leaving 8 bases between them. CDR1 SGHTA and CDR2 FQGNSA come from the germline V gene. The DNA of the CDR3 is TGTGCCAGCAGCTCCCAGGGGAATGAGCAGTTCTTC. The encoded protein is CASSSQGNEQFF.

The J gene is TRBJ1-1, the V gene TRBV28; D is possibly TRBD1 (5 bases). From germline, CDR1 is MDHEN and CDR2 SYDVKM. Trimming shortened V by 3 bases and J by 12 bases, and 17 bases separated the two germline ends. The CDR3 is 13 amino acids. CDR3 amino acids: CASSFAGAGRTFF. CDR3 coding DNA: TGTGCCAGCAGTTTTGCCGGGGCAGGGAGGACTTTCTTT.

In DNA form, the CDR3 reads TGTGCCAGCAGCCCAAGACGAGCGGGAGTTGAGGGGGCAGATACGCAGTATTTT. As protein: CASSPRRAGVEGADTQYF. The V and J genes are TRBV14 and TRBJ2-3, with 8 bases fitting TRBD2. This CDR3 spans 18 amino acids. V was clipped by 4 bases and J by 4 bases; unmatched bases: 16. Germline-derived CDR1 and CDR2 are SGHDN and FVKESK.

This chain uses TRBV27 with TRBJ2-6; D possibly corresponds to TRBD2 (7 bases). The CDR3 has 16 amino acids. Germline-derived CDR1 and CDR2 are MNHEY and SMNVEV (reference sequence). The V and J ends lost 2 bases and 4 bases respectively, with 12 bases between them. CDR3 loop: CASSLGGALGANVLTF. As DNA, the CDR3 is TGTGCCAGCAGTTTAGGGGGGGCGCTAGGGGCCAACGTCCTGACTTTC. Full variable domain (remainder filled in from reference TRBV27 and TRBJ2-6): EAQVTQNPRYLITVTGKKLTVTCSQNMNHEYMSWYRQDPGLGLRQIYYSMNVEVTDKGDVPEGYKVSRKEKRNFPLILESPSPNQTSLYFCASSLGGALGANVLTFGAGSRLTVL.

This clone has just a few counts. This chain uses TRBV27 with TRBJ2-7; TRBD2 matches at 8 bases. CDR1 is MNHEY, CDR2 SMNVEV, per germline (reference sequence). With 3 bases clipped from V and 4 bases from J, the junction kept 5 bases outside the gene matches. CDR3 size: 14 residues. CDR3 nucleotides: TGTGCCAGCAGTTTTTCTCTAGCGGGTTACGAGCAGTACTTC. It codes for CASSFSLAGYEQYF.

This clone was seen a handful of times. The chain joins TRBV7-9 to TRBJ2-3, with D possibly matching TRBD1 (5 bases). V dropped 5 bases and J dropped 10 bases, with 16 bases sitting between them. Per the germline V gene, CDR1 is SEHNR and CDR2 is FQNEAQ (reference sequence). This CDR3 spans 13 amino acids. For the CDR3, the DNA is TGTGCCAGCAGCGCCCCAGGGAAGGGGTCGCAGTATTTT. It is translated as CASSAPGKGSQYF. The entire variable domain, with the rest obtained from reference TRBV7-9 and TRBJ2-3, is as follows: DTGVSQNPRHKITKRGQNVTFRCDPISEHNRLYWYRQTLGQGPEFLTYFQNEAQLEKSRLLSDRFSAERPKGSFSTLEIQRTEQGDSAMYLCASSAPGKGSQYFGPGTRLTVL.

V gene TRBV7-9 combines with J gene TRBJ2-7; 9 positions match TRBD1. Germline V gives CDR1 SEHNR, CDR2 FQNEAQ (reference sequence). V trimming: 5 bases; J trimming: 3 bases; junction bases outside the gene matches: 5. CDR3 length: 14 amino acids. DNA for the CDR3: TGTGCCAGCAGCACGGACAGGGGTAACTACGAGCAGTACTTC. This gives the protein CASSTDRGNYEQYF.

Remarks on this clone: Other DNA sequences of this sample code for an identical CDR3. V is TRBV5-1 and J is TRBJ2-2; D uncertain. Trimming took off 0 bases at V and 7 bases at J, with 4 bases between the two ends. Germline CDR1 and CDR2: SGHRS and YFSETQ. The CDR3 runs 12 residues. For the CDR3, the DNA is TGCGCCAGCAGCTTGGGAGTCGGGGAGCTGTTTTTT. Protein sequence: CASSLGVGELFF. Variable domain in full (rest from reference TRBV5-1 and TRBJ2-2): KAGVTQTPRYLIKTRGQQVTLSCSPISGHRSVSWYQQTPGQGLQFLFEYFSETQRNKGNFPGRFSGRQFSNSRSEMNVSTLELGDSALYLCASSLGVGELFFGEGSRLTVL.

This clone has just a few counts. The chain recombines TRBV28 with TRBJ2-3, with a weak D call TRBD2 (6 bases). This CDR3 is 15 amino acids long. Germline CDR1 MDHEN, CDR2 SYDVKM. V gave up 5 bases and J gave up 0 bases, with 12 bases separating them. The CDR3 region is CASSQGLSSTDTQYF. The CDR3 DNA follows: TGTGCCAGCAGTCAGGGACTGTCGAGCACAGATACGCAGTATTTT.

V and J are TRBV14 and TRBJ2-1; no definite D call. CDR3 length: 12 amino acids. Looked up from germline, CDR1 is SGHDN and CDR2 is FVKESK. Trimming cost V 4 bases and J 7 bases, with 8 bases left between them. DNA for the CDR3: TGTGCCAGCAGCCCTTCGACTAATGAGCAGTTCTTC. This sequence encodes CASSPSTNEQFF.

The rearrangement joins TRBV18 to TRBJ2-3; the D gene is possibly TRBD2 (5 bases). V lost 3 bases and J lost 0, with 13 bases in between. CDR3 length: 16 amino acids. The V gene's germline CDR1 is KGHSH and CDR2 LQKENI. In DNA, the CDR3 is TGTGCCAGCTCACCGGTTGCGGGTCGAAGCACAGATACGCAGTATTTT. Translated, it gives CASSPVAGRSTDTQYF.

This clone appeared a few times. The chain joins TRBV2 to TRBJ2-1; 9 positions agree with TRBD1. CDR1 is SNHLY and CDR2 is FYNNEI in the germline V gene. This CDR3 has 14 amino acids. The J segment lost 3 bases and the V segment lost 10 bases, leaving 7 bases of the junction unmatched. CDR3 loop: CANPPGQGYNEQFF. CDR3 DNA: TGTGCCAACCCTCCGGGACAGGGCTACAATGAGCAGTTCTTC.

The genes are TRBV30 and TRBJ2-5; 9 bases agree with TRBD1. The J call may be mistaken, given a closer DNA end match to TRBJ2-7. There are 14 residues in the CDR3. The germline V gene encodes CDR1 GTSNPN and CDR2 SVGIG (reference sequence). The CDR3 nucleotides are TGTGCCTGGAGTACCGGGACAGGGACCTACGAGCAGTACTTC. This gives the protein CAWSTGTGTYEQYF.

This sequence joins TRBV6-5 and TRBJ1-2, with D possibly TRBD1 on 6 matching bases. The germline V gene has CDR1 MNHEY and CDR2 SVGAGI. Trimming removed 2 bases from V and 8 bases from J, with 12 bases in between. The CDR3 length is 13 residues. The CDR3 DNA sequence: TGTGCCAGCAGTTACCACACAGGGTACGGCTACACCTTC. Its translation: CASSYHTGYGYTF.

This clone was counted a few times. The chain carries TRBV18 and TRBJ2-1; no reliable D call. The CDR3 is 13 residues long. Trimming cost V 2 bases and J 8 bases, with 10 bases left between them. In germline, CDR1 is KGHSH, CDR2 LQKENI. Written as DNA, the CDR3 is TGTGCCAGCTCACCAACGGTGGTCGATGAGCAGTTCTTC. It is translated as CASSPTVVDEQFF.

There are a few counts of this clone. The V gene is TRBV29-1, the J gene TRBJ1-2; 9 bases are shared with TRBD1. With V trimmed by 6 bases and J by 2 bases, 7 bases remained unmatched. Germline V gene lookup returns CDR1 SQVTM and CDR2 ANQGSEA. The CDR3 consists of 14 residues. The CDR3 is CSVTTGGNNYGYTF. CDR3 nucleotides: TGCAGCGTGACGACAGGGGGTAACAACTATGGCTACACCTTC.

This clone was detected only a few times. This chain connects TRBV7-9 to TRBJ1-2; TRBD1 matches at 10 bases. The CDR3 spans 14 residues. The germline gives CDR1 SEHNR, CDR2 FQNEAQ (reference sequence). The ends lost 5 bases at V and 3 bases at J; junction bases unmatched: 3. This chain's CDR3 is CASSTGTGDYGYTF. CDR3 sequence (DNA): TGTGCCAGCAGCACCGGGACAGGGGACTATGGCTACACCTTC.